This TCR beta chain was documented in a study of T-cell reconstitution after alpha-beta-depleted transplantation in children. It was with unique molecular identifiers that the TCRbeta library was prepared. A single record per CDR3 protein comes from TCRdb applying MiXCR to the PCR reads. The table shows roughly 240,000 distinct CDR3 sequences, with roughly 8.2% occurring only once. This clonotype has just a few counts. Its target is unknown. The CDR3 totals 17 residues. The trim removed 3 bases at V and 2 bases at J, leaving 7 bases unmatched. Germline-derived CDR1 and CDR2 are LNHDA and SQIVND (reference sequence). General study results and limits: Surviving thymic progenitors and recipient T cells were the source of high TCRbeta diversity at day 60 in some patients.

Here the sequenced sample was PBMCs, mostly from graft donor cells, taken 180 days after TCRalphabeta/CD19-depleted stem cell transplant. This sequence joins TRBV19 and TRBJ2-2; TRBD1 agrees at 9 bases. This receptor was taken from a male patient aged 10 to 17 who had a stem cell transplant for acute lymphoblastic leukemia, so the T cells may come from the graft donor. The CDR3 spells CASSMGTGLLNTGELFF. The CDR3 DNA is TGTGCCAGTAGTATGGGGACAGGGCTCCTTAACACCGGGGAGCTGTTTTTT.